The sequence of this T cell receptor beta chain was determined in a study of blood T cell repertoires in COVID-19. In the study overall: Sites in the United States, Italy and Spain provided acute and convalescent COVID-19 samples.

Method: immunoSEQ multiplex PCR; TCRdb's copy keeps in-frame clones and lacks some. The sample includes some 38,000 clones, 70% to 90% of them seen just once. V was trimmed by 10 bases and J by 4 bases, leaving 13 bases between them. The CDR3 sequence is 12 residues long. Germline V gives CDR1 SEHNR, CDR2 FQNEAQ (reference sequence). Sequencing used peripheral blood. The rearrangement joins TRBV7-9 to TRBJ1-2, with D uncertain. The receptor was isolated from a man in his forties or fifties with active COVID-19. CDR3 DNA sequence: TGTGCCACCCCTCGCGCCGGCTATGGCTACACCTTC. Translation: CATPRAGYGYTF. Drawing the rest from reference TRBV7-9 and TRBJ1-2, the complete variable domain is DTGVSQNPRHKITKRGQNVTFRCDPISEHNRLYWYRQTLGQGPEFLTYFQNEAQLEKSRLLSDRFSAERPKGSFSTLEIQRTEQGDSAMYLCATPRAGYGYTFGSGTRLTVV.